This TCR beta chain is drawn from a study of CD4 T cells in relation to SARS-CoV-2 and coronaviruses. This clone was found a few times. Its antigen is currently unknown. The assay was immunoSEQ multiplex PCR, and TCRdb's table has in-frame clones only and misses some. The table includes about 21,000 clones, over 75% detected once. CDR1 is SSHAT, CDR2 FNYEAQ, per germline (reference sequence). The CDR3 sequence is 16 residues long. V lost 5 bases, J lost 7 bases, and 11 bases stayed unmatched. The unexposed donors gave CD4+ T cells in about 2010-2019, prior to COVID-19. After approximately ten days of culture, CD4+ T cells were isolated.

Sequences were obtained from CD4+ T cells from PBMCs, cultured in vitro. The chain joins TRBV7-7 to TRBJ2-2, with TRBD1 matching over 9 bases. This sequence was found in a human donor in good health. CDR3: CASSTLMGQGDGELFF. The CDR3, as DNA: TGTGCCAGCAGCACCCTCATGGGACAGGGTGACGGGGAGCTGTTTTTT.